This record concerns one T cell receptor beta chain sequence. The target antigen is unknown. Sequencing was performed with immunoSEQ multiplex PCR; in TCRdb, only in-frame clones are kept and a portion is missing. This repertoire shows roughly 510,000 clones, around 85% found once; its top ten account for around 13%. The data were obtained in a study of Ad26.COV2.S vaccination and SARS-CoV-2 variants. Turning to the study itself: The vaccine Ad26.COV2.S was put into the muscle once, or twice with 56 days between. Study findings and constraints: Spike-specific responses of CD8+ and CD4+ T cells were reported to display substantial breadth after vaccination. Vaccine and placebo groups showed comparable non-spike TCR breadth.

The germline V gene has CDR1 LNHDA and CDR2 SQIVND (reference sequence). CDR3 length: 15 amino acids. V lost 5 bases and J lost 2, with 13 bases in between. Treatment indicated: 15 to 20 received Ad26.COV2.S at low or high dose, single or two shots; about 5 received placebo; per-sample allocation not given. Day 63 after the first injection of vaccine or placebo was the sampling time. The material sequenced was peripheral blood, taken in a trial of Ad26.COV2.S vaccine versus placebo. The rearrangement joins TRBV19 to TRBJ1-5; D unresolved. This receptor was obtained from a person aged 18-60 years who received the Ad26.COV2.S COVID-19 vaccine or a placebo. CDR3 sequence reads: CASSYDGGGNQPQHF. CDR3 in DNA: TGTGCCAGTAGTTACGACGGAGGCGGCAATCAGCCCCAGCATTTT.